Described below is a single T cell receptor beta chain sequence and its context. Its antigen remains unidentified. A TCRbeta library incorporating unique molecular identifiers was prepared. Each CDR3 protein is one row after TCRdb ran MiXCR on the PCR reads. The top ten clones hold about half of a sample with 60,000 to 100,000 distinct CDR3 sequences, about a sixth of them seen once. Per germline, CDR1 SGHRS and CDR2 YFSETQ. This CDR3 comprises 18 residues. V shed 8 bases and J 3 bases; nucleotides not matched to a gene: 20. These data belong to a study of T-cell reconstitution after alpha-beta-depleted transplantation in children. Study findings and constraints: Fresh T-cell production supplied most of the T-cell counts and diversity seen one year after transplant. Diversity of TCRbeta at day 60 was high in some patients, arising from surviving recipient T cells and thymic progenitors. Two months or so post-transplant, alpha-beta T cells reportedly derived from several hundred expanded graft clones.

The sequence came from a male patient aged 2 to 9 who had a stem cell transplant for acute lymphoblastic leukemia, so the T cells may come from the graft donor. The specimen was PBMCs, mostly from graft donor cells, collected 360 days after TCRalphabeta/CD19-depleted stem cell transplant. The rearrangement links TRBV5-1 to TRBJ2-7; 10 nucleotides line up with TRBD2. For the CDR3, the DNA is TGCGCCAGTCAAATCAGGCCAGTAGCGGGAGGTAGGATCTACGAGCAGTACTTC. This translates into CASQIRPVAGGRIYEQYF.